The next 11 T cell receptor beta chains were all read from a single sample in a study of blood T cells in healthy people across ages. Together with a sample-barcoded 5' primer, a J-beta primer mix was included in a second PCR lasting about 6 to 11 cycles. One entry per CDR3 protein results from TCRdb running MiXCR on the 5' RACE reads. This table holds some 1,500,000 distinct CDR3 sequences, approximately 39% found once. The sample consisted of blood. The receptors were sampled from a woman under 30 in good health.

The rearrangement joins TRBV20-1 to TRBJ1-2; weak D call: TRBD1 (5 bases). From germline, CDR1 is DFQATT and CDR2 SNEGSKA (reference sequence). The CDR3 runs 14 residues. The V end lost 8 bases, the J end lost 4 bases, and 20 bases lay between the germline ends. The CDR3 DNA sequence: TGCAGTACTTCCCCAGCGGGGCACGGCTATGGCTACACCTTC. This encodes CSTSPAGHGYGYTF.

The chain joins TRBV12-3 or TRBV12-4 to TRBJ1-6, with D possibly being TRBD1 (6 bases). The CDR3 consists of 15 residues. The V gene lost 5 bases and the J gene lost 7 bases, with 15 bases spanning the gap. The CDR3, as DNA: TGTGCCAGCAGTCCGGGGCAGGGGTGGAATTCACCCCTCCACTTT. Amino acid sequence: CASSPGQGWNSPLHF.

In DNA form, the CDR3 reads TGTGCCAGCAGGACCGACAAGGGGCCAGAGACCCAGTACTTC. Translated: CASRTDKGPETQYF. The J gene is TRBJ2-5, the V gene TRBV2; D might be TRBD1 (5 bases). Per germline, CDR1 SNHLY and CDR2 FYNNEI. V lost 6 bases and J lost 4, with 15 bases in between. This CDR3 contains 14 residues.

The rearrangement uses TRBV4-3 and TRBJ2-7, with 12 bases fitting TRBD2. J gave up 4 bases and V 0 bases, and 4 bases lay outside the gene matches. The germline gives CDR1 LGHNA, CDR2 YSLEER. The CDR3 loop spans 16 amino acids. CDR3 coding DNA: TGCGCCAGCAGCCAAGATCCGACTAGCGGGAGATACGAGCAGTACTTC. Its protein product is CASSQDPTSGRYEQYF.

Regarding this clonotype: A far larger clone is only one base removed, so a read error is likely. The rearrangement links TRBV4-1 to TRBJ1-2; D not resolved. CDR1 and CDR2 from the germline V gene are MGHRA and YSYEKL. The CDR3 consists of 13 residues. CDR3 protein: CASGQDRDYGYTF. The CDR3 DNA is TGCGCCAGCGGCCAAGATCGGGACTATGGCTACACCTTC.

The gene calls are TRBV11-2 and TRBJ2-1; 7 nucleotides line up with TRBD2. The CDR3 length is 16 residues. Germline V gives CDR1 SGHAT, CDR2 FQNNGV. J was trimmed by 4 bases and V by 5 bases; bases with no gene match: 11. The CDR3 DNA sequence: TGTGCCAGCAGCCCAAAGCGGGGTTTGATGTACAATGAGCAGTTCTTC. Its protein product is CASSPKRGLMYNEQFF.

In its sample, this clonotype was seen a few times. DNA of the CDR3: TGCAGTGTCCAACAGGGACGGGAGACCCAGTACTTC. Amino acid sequence: CSVQQGRETQYF. The chain is built from TRBV20-1 and TRBJ2-5, with D possibly matching TRBD1 (6 bases). In germline, CDR1 is DFQATT, CDR2 SNEGSKA (reference sequence). This CDR3 region has 12 residues. V was pared by 7 bases and J by 5 bases, with 14 bases between.

This clonotype was seen more than once but under ten times. This chain joins TRBV12-3 or TRBV12-4 and TRBJ1-5, with TRBD1 matching over 9 bases. With V trimmed by 5 bases and J by 5 bases, 7 bases remained unmatched. This CDR3 spans 15 amino acids. The CDR3 spells CASSPTGGVYQPQHF. CDR3 nucleotide sequence: TGTGCCAGCAGTCCAACAGGGGGCGTTTATCAGCCCCAGCATTTT.

The chain recombines TRBV29-1 with TRBJ2-1; 12 bases match TRBD2. The V and J ends lost 7 bases and 5 bases, in that order; junction bases with no gene match: 15. Germline CDR1 and CDR2: SQVTM and ANQGSEA. CDR3 length equals 17 residues. The chain's CDR3 is CSAPGTSGLVWDNEQFF. CDR3 bases: TGCAGCGCACCCGGGACTAGCGGGCTTGTCTGGGACAATGAGCAGTTCTTC.

The V gene is TRBV29-1, the J gene TRBJ2-1, with 12 bases that match TRBD2. The CDR3 loop spans 16 amino acids. The V and J ends lost 3 bases and 0 bases, in that order; junction bases with no gene match: 3. Germline CDR1 SQVTM, CDR2 ANQGSEA. CDR3 sequence reads: CSVEASGGGSYNEQFF. DNA for the CDR3: TGCAGCGTTGAGGCTAGCGGGGGGGGCTCCTACAATGAGCAGTTCTTC.

The genes are TRBV4-3 and TRBJ2-3; 8 nucleotides line up with TRBD2. V dropped 0 bases and J dropped 10; count of bases not matched to a gene: 12. In germline, CDR1 is LGHNA, CDR2 YSLEER. The CDR3 spans 16 residues. The chain's CDR3 is CASSQDGGLAGEAQYF. In DNA, the CDR3 is TGCGCCAGCAGCCAAGATGGTGGGCTAGCGGGTGAGGCGCAGTATTTT.